Listed here are 5 T cell receptor beta chains from one sample, sequenced in a study of Ad26.COV2.S vaccination and SARS-CoV-2 variants. Sequencing used immunoSEQ multiplex PCR; TCRdb keeps in-frame clones, though not all of them. The table has 200,000 to 250,000 clones, 85% to 90% seen once; the top ten hold roughly a tenth. Stated treatment: around 19 received Ad26.COV2.S at low or high dose, single or two shots; a few received placebo; per-sample allocation not given. Repertoires come from day 63 after the first vaccine or placebo injection. The starting material was peripheral blood, obtained in a trial of Ad26.COV2.S vaccine versus placebo. The source is a person between 18 and 65 years old who received the Ad26.COV2.S COVID-19 vaccine or a placebo.

The V and J genes are TRBV10-1 and TRBJ2-2, with 10 bases that match TRBD1. With 3 bases clipped from V and 1 base from J, the junction kept 2 bases outside the gene matches. CDR1 WNHNN and CDR2 SYGVQD come from the germline V gene (reference sequence). The CDR3 extends over 16 amino acids. CDR3 DNA sequence: TGCGCCAGCAGTGATGGGGACAGGGGGAACACCGGGGAGCTGTTTTTT. This translates into CASSDGDRGNTGELFF.

The chain is built from TRBV19 and TRBJ1-3; maybe TRBD1 (6 bases). Germline V gene sequence: CDR1 LNHDA, CDR2 SQIVND (reference sequence). The CDR3 covers 15 residues. Trimming took off 6 bases at V and 0 bases at J, with 12 bases between the two ends. Here the CDR3 reads CASRADSRSGNTIYF. The CDR3 nucleotides read TGTGCCAGTAGAGCGGACAGCCGCTCTGGAAACACCATATATTTT.

The chain combines TRBV7-9 with TRBJ2-7; TRBD1 matches at 9 bases. This CDR3 is built from 17 residues. CDR1 and CDR2 from the germline V gene are SEHNR and FQNEAQ (reference sequence). Trimming removed 4 bases from V and 2 bases from J; junction bases left unmatched: 12. The CDR3 sequence is CASSSRTGTGRTYEQYF. CDR3 DNA sequence: TGTGCCAGCAGCTCTCGCACCGGGACAGGGCGTACCTACGAGCAGTACTTC.

The chain uses TRBV10-3 and TRBJ2-7; 9 bases fit TRBD2. The germline CDR1 and CDR2 sequences are ENHRY and SYGVKD. The V segment lost 2 bases and the J segment 5 bases; nucleotides outside the gene matches: 7. The CDR3 has 15 residues. The CDR3 sequence: CAISEGAGGVHEQYF. CDR3 DNA: TGTGCCATCAGTGAGGGAGCGGGGGGAGTCCACGAGCAGTACTTC.

This clone was observed a handful of times. The chain combines TRBV27 with TRBJ2-1; D may be TRBD1 (5 bases). The CDR3 totals 13 residues. V lost 2 bases, J lost 8 bases, and 10 bases lay in between. Per the germline V gene, CDR1 is MNHEY and CDR2 is SMNVEV (reference sequence). The CDR3 DNA sequence: TGTGCCAGCAGTTTAAGTAGGGGCGATGAGCAGTTCTTC. Amino acid sequence: CASSLSRGDEQFF.